Given below is one T cell receptor (beta chain) in context. Antigen: not known. TCR beta cDNA came from around 500 ng total RNA, primed with a constant-region primer. Slightly modified ARM-PCR served as the procedure for the TCR beta libraries. These libraries came from three rounds of nested multiplex PCR. With TRBV1-TRBV30 forward primers and a C-beta reverse primer, the first two PCR rounds were run for approximately 10 cycles each. TCRdb re-called the multiplex PCR reads with MiXCR, one entry per CDR3 protein. Seen here are around 170,000 distinct CDR3 sequences, around 60% observed once, and the top ten hold 65% to 80%. This specimen comes from a study of tumor-infiltrating lymphocytes in primary liver carcinoma. Overall study: The patient group consisted of men and women aged 30 to 69 years. Study results and limitations: Blood fell significantly below tumors in its top-250-clone fraction (p = 0.039).

This CDR3 has 12 amino acids. Trimming cost V 10 bases and J 2 bases; bases outside gene matches: 2. Germline loops: CDR1 ENHRY, CDR2 SYGVKD. The study extracted blood RNA from unsorted whole blood and also extracted germline DNA. This clonotype was sampled from a man aged 40-49 years with primary liver carcinoma and hepatitis B virus infection. The sample consisted of peripheral blood. The chain recombines TRBV10-3 with TRBJ2-3; 8 bases map to TRBD1. CDR3 DNA sequence: TGTGCCAACCAGGGGGCCACAGATACGCAGTATTTT. Its translation is CANQGATDTQYF.